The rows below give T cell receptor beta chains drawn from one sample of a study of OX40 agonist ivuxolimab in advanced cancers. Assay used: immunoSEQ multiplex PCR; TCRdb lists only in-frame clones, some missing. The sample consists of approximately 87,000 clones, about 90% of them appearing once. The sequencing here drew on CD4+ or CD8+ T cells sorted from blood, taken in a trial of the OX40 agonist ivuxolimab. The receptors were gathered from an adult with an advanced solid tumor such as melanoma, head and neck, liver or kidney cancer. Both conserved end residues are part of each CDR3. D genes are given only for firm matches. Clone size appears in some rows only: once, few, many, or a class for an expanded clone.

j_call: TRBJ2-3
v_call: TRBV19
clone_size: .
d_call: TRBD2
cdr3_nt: TGTGCCAGTAGTTACACCGGGTTATTGGCGGGAGGGCCTTCTACGCAGTATTTT
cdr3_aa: CASSYTGLLAGGPSTQYF

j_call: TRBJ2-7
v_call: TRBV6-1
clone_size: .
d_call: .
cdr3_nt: TGTGCCAGCAGCGACCCGGGACAATCCCCCTACGAGCAGTACTTC
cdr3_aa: CASSDPGQSPYEQYF

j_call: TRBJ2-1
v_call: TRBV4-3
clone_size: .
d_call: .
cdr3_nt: TGCGCCAGCAGCCGGAAGTGGGGCGGGAACAATGAGCAGTTCTTC
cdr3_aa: CASSRKWGGNNEQFF

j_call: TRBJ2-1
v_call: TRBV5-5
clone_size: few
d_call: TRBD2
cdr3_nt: TGTGCCAGCAGCTTTAGCGGGAGCGGCGATGAGCAGTTCTTC
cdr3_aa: CASSFSGSGDEQFF

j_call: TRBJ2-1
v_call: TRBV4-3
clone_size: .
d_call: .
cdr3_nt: TGCGCCAGCAGCCAAGATCGTCCCCATGAGCAGTTCTTC
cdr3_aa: CASSQDRPHEQFF

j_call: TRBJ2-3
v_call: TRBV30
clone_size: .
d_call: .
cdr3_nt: TGTGCCTGGAGTGGATCTAGCACAGATACGCAGTATTTT
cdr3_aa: CAWSGSSTDTQYF

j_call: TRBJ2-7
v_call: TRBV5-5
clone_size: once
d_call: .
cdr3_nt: TGTGCCAGCAGCTTGGATCCGGGGTCCTACGAGCAGTACTTC
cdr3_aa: CASSLDPGSYEQYF

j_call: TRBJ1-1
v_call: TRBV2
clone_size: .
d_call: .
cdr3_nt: TGTGCCAGCAGCGTACATAACACTGAAGCTTTCTTT
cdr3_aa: CASSVHNTEAFF

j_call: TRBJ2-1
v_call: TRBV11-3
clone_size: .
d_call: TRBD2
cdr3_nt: TGTGCCAGCAGCTTGCGTGGGACTAGCGGGGTCAATGAGCAGTTCTTC
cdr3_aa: CASSLRGTSGVNEQFF

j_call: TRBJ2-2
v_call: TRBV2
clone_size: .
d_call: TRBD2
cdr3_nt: TGTGCCAGCATTGGACTAGCGGGAAACACCGGGGAGCTGTTTTTT
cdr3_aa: CASIGLAGNTGELFF

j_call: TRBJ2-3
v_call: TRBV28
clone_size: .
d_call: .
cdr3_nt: TGTGCCAGCAGCCCGCCGCGGGGCGGCACAGATACGCAGTATTTT
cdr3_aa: CASSPPRGGTDTQYF

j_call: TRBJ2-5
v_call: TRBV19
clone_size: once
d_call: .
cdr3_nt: TGTGCCAGTAGTACAAACAGGGATCACCAAGAGACCCAGTACTTC
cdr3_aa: CASSTNRDHQETQYF

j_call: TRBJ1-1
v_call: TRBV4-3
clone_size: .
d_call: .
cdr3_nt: TGCGCCAGCAGCCCTCAGGGAGCAAACACTGAAGCTTTCTTT
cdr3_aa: CASSPQGANTEAFF

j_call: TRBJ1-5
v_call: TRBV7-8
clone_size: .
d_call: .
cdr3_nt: TGTGCCAGCAGCCCGACAGGCCCCCATCAGCCCCAGCATTTT
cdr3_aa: CASSPTGPHQPQHF

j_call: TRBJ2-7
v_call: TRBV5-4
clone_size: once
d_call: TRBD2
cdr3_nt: TGTGCCAGCAGCTTGAGGGCGGGAGAGTCATCCTACGAGCAGTACTTC
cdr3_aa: CASSLRAGESSYEQYF

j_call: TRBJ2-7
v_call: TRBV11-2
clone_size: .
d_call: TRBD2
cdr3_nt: TGTGCCAGCAGCCCTCGACTAGCGGGAGCTTACGAGCAGTACTTC
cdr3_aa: CASSPRLAGAYEQYF

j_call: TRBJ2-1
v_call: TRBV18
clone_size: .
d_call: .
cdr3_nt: TGTGCCAGCTCACCACCGGGAAATCCGAGACTGATGGCGAATGAGCAGTTCTTC
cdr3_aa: CASSPPGNPRLMANEQFF

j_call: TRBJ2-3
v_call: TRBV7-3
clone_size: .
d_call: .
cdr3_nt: TGTGCCAGCAGCCCCCAGGCCAGGGCAGATACGCAGTATTTT
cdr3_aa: CASSPQARADTQYF

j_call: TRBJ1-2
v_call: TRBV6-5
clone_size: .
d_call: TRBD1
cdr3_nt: TGTGCCAGCAGTAAAGGGGGCTACGGCTACACCTTC
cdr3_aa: CASSKGGYGYTF

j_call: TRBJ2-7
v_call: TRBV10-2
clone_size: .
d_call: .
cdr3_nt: TGCGCCAGCAGTACACAGGGCCTCGAGCAGTACTTC
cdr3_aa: CASSTQGLEQYF

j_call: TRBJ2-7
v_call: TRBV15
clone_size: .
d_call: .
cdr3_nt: TGTGCCACCAGCAGAGATCAGCGATACGAGCAGTACTTC
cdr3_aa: CATSRDQRYEQYF

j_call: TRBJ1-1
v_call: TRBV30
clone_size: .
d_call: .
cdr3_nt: TGTGCCTGGAGACATCCGAGTTGGGGCAGGGGCACTGAAGCTTTCTTT
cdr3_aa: CAWRHPSWGRGTEAFF

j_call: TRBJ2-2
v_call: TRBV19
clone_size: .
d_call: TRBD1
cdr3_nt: TGTGCCTGCACCATTCTGACAGGGAGTCGCACCGGGGAGCTGTTTTTT
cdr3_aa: CACTILTGSRTGELFF

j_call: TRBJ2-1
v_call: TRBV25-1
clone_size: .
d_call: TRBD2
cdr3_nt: TGTGCCAGCAACCGGGCTAGCGGAGCAAACAATGAGCAGTTCTTC
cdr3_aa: CASNRASGANNEQFF

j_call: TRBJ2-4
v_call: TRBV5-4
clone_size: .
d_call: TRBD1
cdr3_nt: TGTGCCAGCAGCGCTAAACAGGGGGGTTCTGGCAAAAACATTCAGTACTTC
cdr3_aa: CASSAKQGGSGKNIQYF

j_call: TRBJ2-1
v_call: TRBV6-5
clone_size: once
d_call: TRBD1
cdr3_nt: TGTGCCAGCAGTTACGACAGGGGTAACTACAATGAGCAGTTCTTC
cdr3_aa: CASSYDRGNYNEQFF

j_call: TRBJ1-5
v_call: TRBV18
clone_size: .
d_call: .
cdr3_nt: TGTGCCAGCTCACGCTCCCAGGGAAATCAGCCCCAGCATTTT
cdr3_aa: CASSRSQGNQPQHF

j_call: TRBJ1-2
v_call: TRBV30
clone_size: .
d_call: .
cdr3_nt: TGTGCCTGGAGTGGGAACAGTCTTTGGGACTATGGCTACACCTTC
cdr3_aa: CAWSGNSLWDYGYTF

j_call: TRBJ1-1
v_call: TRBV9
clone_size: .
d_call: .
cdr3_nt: TGTGCCAGCAGTCAAGGGGCGAGTAGCCGGGGCACTGAAGCTTTCTTT
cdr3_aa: CASSQGASSRGTEAFF

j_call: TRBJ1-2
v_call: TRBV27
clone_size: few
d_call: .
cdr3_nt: TGTGCCAGCAGATTTAGGGGGGGTGGCTATGGCTACACCTTC
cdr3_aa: CASRFRGGGYGYTF

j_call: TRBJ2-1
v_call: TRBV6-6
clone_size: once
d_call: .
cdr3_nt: TGTGCCAGCAGTTTGGACACCGGAGCGAATGAGCAGTTCTTC
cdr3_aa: CASSLDTGANEQFF

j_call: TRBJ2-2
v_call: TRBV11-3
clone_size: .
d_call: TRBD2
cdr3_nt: TGTGCCAGCAGCTTAGATTGGTCGACTAGCGGGAGTACCGGGGAGCTGTTTTTT
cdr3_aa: CASSLDWSTSGSTGELFF

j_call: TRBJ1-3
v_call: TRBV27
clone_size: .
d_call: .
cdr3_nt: TGTGCCAGCCGATCATCCTCTGGAAACACCATATATTTT
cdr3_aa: CASRSSSGNTIYF

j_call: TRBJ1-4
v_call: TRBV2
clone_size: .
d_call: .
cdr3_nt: TGTGCCAGCAGCGAACAGGGTCTTGCTAATGAAAAACTGTTTTTT
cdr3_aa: CASSEQGLANEKLFF

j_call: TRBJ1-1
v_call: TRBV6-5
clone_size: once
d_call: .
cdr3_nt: TGTGCCAGCAGTTACCGCGGACCAAACACTGAAGCTTTCTTT
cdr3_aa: CASSYRGPNTEAFF

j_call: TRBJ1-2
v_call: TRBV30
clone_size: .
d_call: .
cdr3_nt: TGTGCCTTCTCACCGTCCGGGCGGGATGGCTACACCTTC
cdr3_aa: CAFSPSGRDGYTF

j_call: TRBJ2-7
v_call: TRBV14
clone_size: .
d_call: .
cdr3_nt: TGTGCCAGCAGGGGGGATCTTCGCGAGCAGTACTTC
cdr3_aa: CASRGDLREQYF

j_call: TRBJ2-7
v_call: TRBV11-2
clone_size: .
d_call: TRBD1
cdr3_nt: TGTGCCAGCAGCTTAACAGGGGGTTCGGTGTTAGGCTACGAGCAGTACTTC
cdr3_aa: CASSLTGGSVLGYEQYF

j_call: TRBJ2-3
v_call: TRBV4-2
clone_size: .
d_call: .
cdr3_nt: TGTGCCAGCAGCCAAGTCCTGCGATCTAGCACAGATACGCAGTATTTT
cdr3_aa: CASSQVLRSSTDTQYF

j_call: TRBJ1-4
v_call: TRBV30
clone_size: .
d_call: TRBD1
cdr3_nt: TGTGCCTGGAGTACATCCTCACAGGGGGCAGGGTTTTTT
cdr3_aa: CAWSTSSQGAGFF

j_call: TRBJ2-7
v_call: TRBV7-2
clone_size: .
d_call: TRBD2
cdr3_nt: TGTGCCAGCAGCCCGACTAGCGGGAGAGCCTACGAGCAGTACTTC
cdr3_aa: CASSPTSGRAYEQYF

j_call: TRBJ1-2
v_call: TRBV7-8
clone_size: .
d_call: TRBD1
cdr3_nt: TGTGCCAGCAGCTCAGACAGGGAGATACATGGCTACACCTTC
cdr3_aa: CASSSDREIHGYTF

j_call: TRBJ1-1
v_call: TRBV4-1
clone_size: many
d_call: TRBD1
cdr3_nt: TGCGCCAGCAGCCAAGCGTACAGGGGAAGGACTGAAGCTTTCTTT
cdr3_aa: CASSQAYRGRTEAFF

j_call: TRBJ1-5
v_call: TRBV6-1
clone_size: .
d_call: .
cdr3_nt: TGTGCCAGCAGTGAAAGTTGGGGGTTAACTCAGCCCCAGCATTTT
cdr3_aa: CASSESWGLTQPQHF

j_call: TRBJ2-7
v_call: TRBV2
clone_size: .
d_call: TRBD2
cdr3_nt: TGTGCCAGCAGTGAAAATGTCTGGCTAGCGGGAGGGCGGGGGGACGAGCAGTACTTC
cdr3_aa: CASSENVWLAGGRGDEQYF

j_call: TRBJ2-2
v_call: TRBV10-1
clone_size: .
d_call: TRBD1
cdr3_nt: TGCGCCAGCAGTGAGGCGATTTGTGCGGACAGGGTTGTTGCCGGGGAGCTGTTTTTT
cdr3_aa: CASSEAICADRVVAGELFF

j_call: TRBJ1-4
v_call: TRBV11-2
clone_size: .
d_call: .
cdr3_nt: TGTGCCAGCAGCTTAGGATCCGGGCCTAAAAAACTGTTTTTT
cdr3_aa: CASSLGSGPKKLFF

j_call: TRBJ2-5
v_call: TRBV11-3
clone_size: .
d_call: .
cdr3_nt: TGTGCCAGCAGCGTAGAAGCGGAGACCCAGTACTTC
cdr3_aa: CASSVEAETQYF

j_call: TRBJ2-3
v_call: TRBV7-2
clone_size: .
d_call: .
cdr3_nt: TGTGCCGGATCCTTAGCGTTCACAGATACGCAGTATTTT
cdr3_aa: CAGSLAFTDTQYF

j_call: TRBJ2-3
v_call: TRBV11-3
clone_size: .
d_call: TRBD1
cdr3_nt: TGTGCCAGCAGTTACCGACAGGGCCGCGGAGATACGCAGTATTTT
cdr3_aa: CASSYRQGRGDTQYF

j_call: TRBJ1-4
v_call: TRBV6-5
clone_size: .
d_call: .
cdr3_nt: TGTGCCAGCAGTTACTCGCCAGGGCAAGTGGAAGAAAAACTGTTTTTT
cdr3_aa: CASSYSPGQVEEKLFF

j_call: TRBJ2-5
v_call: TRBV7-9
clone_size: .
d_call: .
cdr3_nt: TGTGCCAGCAGCGCCCCATGGCGGGCACAAGAGACCCAGTACTTC
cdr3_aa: CASSAPWRAQETQYF

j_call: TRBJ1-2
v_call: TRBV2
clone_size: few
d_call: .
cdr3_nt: TGTGCCAGCAGTGAAGGGAGGACGGGTCCTGGCTACACCTTC
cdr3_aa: CASSEGRTGPGYTF

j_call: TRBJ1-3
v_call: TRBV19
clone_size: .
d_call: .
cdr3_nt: TGTGCCAGTAGTATTGGCGACAGGTACGGAAACACCATATATTTT
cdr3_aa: CASSIGDRYGNTIYF

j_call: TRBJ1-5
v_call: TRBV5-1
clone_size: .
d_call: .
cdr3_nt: TGCGCCAGCAGTTCCGGACCGGATCAGCCCCAGCATTTT
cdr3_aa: CASSSGPDQPQHF